This T cell receptor beta chain was obtained from a study of OX40 agonist ivuxolimab in advanced cancers. About the study: Partial responses were achieved by three patients, of whom one had hepatocellular carcinoma and two had cutaneous melanoma.

This CDR3 region has 13 residues. Germline lookup yields CDR1 SQVTM and CDR2 ANQGSEA. The V end was cut by 4 bases, the J end by 1 base, with 10 bases between. About this clone: Its specificity is unknown.

Clones were read by immunoSEQ multiplex PCR, and TCRdb kept only the in-frame ones, dropping some. In the table there are almost 90,000 clones, roughly 89% of which are singletons. Study-level results: At 0.1 to 3.0 mg/kg, clonal expansion of CD4+ and CD8+ blood T cells had occurred by week 6.

The TCR originated in an adult with an advanced solid tumor such as melanoma, head and neck, liver or kidney cancer. This material consisted of CD4+ or CD8+ T cells sorted from blood, taken in a trial of the OX40 agonist ivuxolimab. This sequence joins TRBV29-1 and TRBJ2-5; no clear D gene. The CDR3 DNA reads as TGCAGCGTTGCTTGGACGGTCCAAGAGACCCAGTACTTC. Translating gives CSVAWTVQETQYF.